This T cell receptor beta chain was identified in a study of control samples from healthy donors and cancer patients. Trimming took 0 bases from V and 5 from J; bases not matched to a gene: 6. CDR1 is LGHNA and CDR2 is YSLEER in the germline V gene. This CDR3 has 15 amino acids. Generated by immunoSEQ multiplex PCR, the TCRdb table keeps only in-frame clones and is missing some. The sample gives 90,000 or so clones, 85% to 90% of which show up once; about 7.6% is in the top ten. Material for sequencing was blood. This clonotype originated in a woman in her fifties or sixties in good health. The chain employs TRBV4-3 and TRBJ1-1, with 7 bases that match TRBD1. CDR3 in amino acids: CASSQDSRGRTEAFF. The CDR3 region has the DNA TGCGCCAGCAGCCAAGATAGTAGGGGGCGAACTGAAGCTTTCTTT.